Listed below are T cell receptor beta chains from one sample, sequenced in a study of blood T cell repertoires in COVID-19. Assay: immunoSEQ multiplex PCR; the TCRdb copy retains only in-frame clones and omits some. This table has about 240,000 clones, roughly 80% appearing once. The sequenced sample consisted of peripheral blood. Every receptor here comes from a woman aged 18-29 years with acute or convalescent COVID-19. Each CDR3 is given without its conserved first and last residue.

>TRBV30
AWSVLYEQY
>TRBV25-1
ASSEWTSGSYNEQF
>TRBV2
ASPSGTSRYNEQF
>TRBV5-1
ASSLDGGPGYGYT
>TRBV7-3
ATKRQGVDEWGGDTQY
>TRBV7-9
ASSLAMERETQY
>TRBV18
ASSPRQAGNTEAF
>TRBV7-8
ASSLEPAGATYEQY
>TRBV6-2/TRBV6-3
ASSFQGWDIQY
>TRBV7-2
ASSFRQGNTYEQY
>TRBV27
ASSSGGGYTEAF
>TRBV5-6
ASSLGIAVPYGYT
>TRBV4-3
ASSQDLSGSRYEQY
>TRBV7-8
ASSLGLGLQY
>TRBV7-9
ASSLATNRAEAF
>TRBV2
ASSGGGGLTDTQY
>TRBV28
ASRNGQGAGDQPQH
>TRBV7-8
ASSQLLHGGTNEKLF
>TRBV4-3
ASSPSGGGYT
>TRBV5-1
ASGTGYGYT
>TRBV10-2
ASLGAAGSYNEQF
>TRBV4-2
ASSQAGDQYEQY
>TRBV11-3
ASSPRQYNEQF
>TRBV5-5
ASSFLGTSGRAGTDTQY
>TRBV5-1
ASSLASGSGFDEQY
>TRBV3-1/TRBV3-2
ASSQDRRLLSNQPQH
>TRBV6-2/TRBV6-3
ASSDSRTSGSYNEQF
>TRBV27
ASSWGSRNEQF
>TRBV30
ASLTGGETQY
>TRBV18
ASSPGRPTSYEQY
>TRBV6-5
ASTSTEGRDRTQY
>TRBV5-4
ASADRGGRAGEQY
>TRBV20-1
SASSGNQETQY
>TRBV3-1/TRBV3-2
ASSHLSDRGGPEAF
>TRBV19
ASSIAGYLTGELF
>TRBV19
ASCTGGNQPQH
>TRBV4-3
ASSQDSGLAGGDEQF
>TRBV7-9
ASSSIGGTGGYQPQH
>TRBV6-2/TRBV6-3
ASSYSGTEIYGYT
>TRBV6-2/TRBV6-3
ASSYVLAGLPYEQY
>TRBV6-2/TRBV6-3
ASRYSGQGGVYGYT
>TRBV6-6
ASSLGLDNEKLF
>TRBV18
ASSLRQGETQY
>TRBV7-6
ASSLVGTFLGETQY
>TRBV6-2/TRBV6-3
ASSYWGSNTEAF
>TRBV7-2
ASSPLVSSYNEQF
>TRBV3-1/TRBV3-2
ASNQGSPGQGRGNEQF
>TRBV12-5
ASGIAGTGELF
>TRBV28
ASSVPEWRTNEKLF
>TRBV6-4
ASSDSEGGNEQF
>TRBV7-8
ASSLGRRVGLYGYT
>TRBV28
ASSLNRVAVSTDTQY
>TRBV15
ATSPPGEGSPLH